The rows below give T cell receptor beta chains drawn from one sample of a study of blood T cells in healthy people across ages. MiXCR, run by TCRdb on the 5' RACE reads, gives a single entry per CDR3 protein. This sample has approximately 490,000 distinct CDR3 sequences, with less than 25% found just once. Separately, the same data were catalogued under a study of T cells of mothers and their children.

What was sequenced was blood. The receptors come from a boy aged 5-17 years in good health. Each CDR3 is given with its conserved first and last residue. D genes are given only for firm matches. For some rows the clone size is stated as once, few or many, or as a class when expanded; others skip it.

>few|TRBJ2-1|TRBV27|-
CASSYLSFNGQFF
TGTGCCAGCAGTTATTTGAGCTTCAATGGGCAGTTCTTC
>-|TRBJ2-2|TRBV7-3|-
CASSLLGTNTGELFF
TGTGCCAGCAGCTTACTCGGCACTAACACCGGGGAGCTGTTTTTT
>-|TRBJ2-7|TRBV7-2|-
CASSLAGQGGLYEQYF
TGTGCCAGCAGCTTAGCGGGCCAGGGCGGTCTCTACGAGCAGTACTTC
>-|TRBJ2-1|TRBV4-3|-
CASSQAGAGNEQFF
TGCGCCAGCAGCCAGGCAGGGGCCGGCAATGAGCAGTTCTTC
>-|TRBJ2-1|TRBV7-9|TRBD2
CASSPLSFFGTSFNNEQFF
TGTGCCAGCAGCCCCCTTAGTTTTTTCGGGACTAGCTTCAACAATGAGCAGTTCTTC
>-|TRBJ1-1|TRBV7-8|-
CASTLGGNTEAFF
TGTGCCAGCACGTTGGGGGGGAACACTGAAGCTTTCTTT
>-|TRBJ2-5|TRBV2|-
CASNEKGTQYF
TGTGCCAGCAACGAGAAAGGGACCCAGTACTTC
>few|TRBJ1-2|TRBV7-2|-
CASSLNLDGSSGSYTF
TGTGCCAGCAGCTTGAACCTTGACGGAAGTTCTGGTAGCTACACCTTC
>-|TRBJ2-1|TRBV7-2|TRBD2
CASSPLAGGNNNEQFF
TGTGCCAGCAGCCCACTAGCGGGGGGCAACAACAATGAGCAGTTCTTC
>-|TRBJ1-6|TRBV5-6|-
CASRETGTVSYNSPLHF
TGTGCCAGCAGAGAGACCGGGACGGTCTCCTATAATTCACCCCTCCACTTT
>few|TRBJ1-4|TRBV28|-
CAAREQGTNEKLFF
TGTGCCGCGCGGGAACAGGGAACTAATGAAAAACTGTTTTTT
>-|TRBJ1-1|TRBV4-1|-
CASSQRDLLLTLNTEAFF
TGCGCCAGCAGCCAAAGGGACCTACTCCTTACCCTAAACACTGAAGCTTTCTTT
>-|TRBJ2-7|TRBV7-2|-
CASSLRSGKSSYEQYF
TGTGCCAGCAGCTTACGGAGCGGTAAAAGCTCCTACGAGCAGTACTTC
>-|TRBJ2-7|TRBV4-2|-
CASSQVGEYEQYF
TGTGCCAGCAGCCAAGTGGGGGAATACGAGCAGTACTTC
>-|TRBJ2-1|TRBV4-3|-
CASSQALYNERFF
TGCGCCAGCAGCCAAGCCCTCTACAATGAGCGGTTCTTC
>-|TRBJ2-7|TRBV6-4|-
CASSEARGHEQYF
TGTGCCAGCAGTGAGGCCAGGGGCCACGAGCAGTACTTC
>many|TRBJ2-5|TRBV4-1|-
CASSQGLTSGETQYF
TGCGCCAGCAGCCAAGGCCTCACAAGTGGGGAGACCCAGTACTTC
>-|TRBJ1-2|TRBV29-1|TRBD1
CSVDSPQDRVGTYGYSF
TGCAGCGTTGATTCCCCCCAGGACAGGGTTGGGACCTATGGCTACAGCTTC
>few|TRBJ2-5|TRBV25-1|-
CASSDLQTQYF
TGTGCCAGCAGTGATTTACAGACCCAGTACTTC
>-|TRBJ2-1|TRBV29-1|TRBD1
CSVPDRVWYNEQFF
TGCAGCGTTCCCGACAGGGTCTGGTACAATGAGCAGTTCTTC
>few|TRBJ2-1|TRBV6-1|TRBD2
CASSDVSAGGDEQFF
TGTGCCAGCAGCGACGTTAGCGCGGGGGGGGATGAGCAGTTCTTC
>-|TRBJ2-7|TRBV29-1|TRBD1
CSVDGQGSEQYF
TGCAGCGTTGATGGACAGGGCTCCGAGCAGTACTTC
>-|TRBJ2-5|TRBV7-8|TRBD1
CASSSDRGRRETQYF
TGTGCCAGCAGCTCCGACAGGGGGCGGAGAGAGACCCAGTACTTC
>few|TRBJ1-6|TRBV4-3|-
CASSQDRLLISPLHF
TGCGCCAGCAGCCAAGATAGATTATTGATATCACCCCTCCACTTT
>-|TRBJ2-5|TRBV24-1|TRBD1
CATSDGYRGWETQYF
TGTGCCACCAGTGATGGATACAGGGGGTGGGAGACCCAGTACTTC
>-|TRBJ2-7|TRBV4-3|-
CASSQYYQGGEQYF
TGCGCCAGCAGCCAATACTATCAGGGGGGTGAGCAGTACTTC
>-|TRBJ1-1|TRBV14|TRBD1
CASSQVGTVNTEAFF
TGTGCCAGCAGCCAAGTAGGGACAGTGAACACTGAAGCTTTCTTT
>few|TRBJ2-5|TRBV27|TRBD1
CASSLWGTEQETQYF
TGTGCCAGCAGTTTATGGGGGACAGAACAAGAGACCCAGTACTTC
>-|TRBJ2-1|TRBV11-2|-
CASSLEPHRSSYNEQFF
TGTGCCAGCAGCTTAGAGCCCCACAGGAGCTCCTACAATGAGCAGTTCTTC
>-|TRBJ2-5|TRBV5-1|-
CASSPGSAETQYF
TGCGCCAGCAGCCCAGGAAGTGCAGAGACCCAGTACTTC
>-|TRBJ2-2|TRBV29-1|-
CSVEGSGELFF
TGCAGCGTTGAGGGCTCCGGGGAGCTGTTTTTT
>few|TRBJ1-5|TRBV6-5|-
CASSYSTGANQPQHF
TGTGCCAGCAGTTACTCGACTGGGGCTAATCAGCCCCAGCATTTT
>few|TRBJ1-5|TRBV2|-
CASGAGENRPQHF
TGTGCTTCCGGGGCAGGGGAGAATCGGCCCCAGCATTTT
>-|TRBJ2-5|TRBV4-1|TRBD1
CASSQETGTEPGEQYF
TGCGCCAGCAGCCAAGAAACCGGGACAGAGCCAGGGGAGCAGTACTTC
>-|TRBJ1-2|TRBV29-1|TRBD1
CSEGQGQSGYTF
TGCAGCGAGGGACAGGGGCAGAGTGGCTACACCTTC
>-|TRBJ2-7|TRBV28|TRBD1
CASRAGDRVYEQYF
TGTGCCAGCAGGGCCGGGGACAGGGTCTACGAGCAGTACTTC
>few|TRBJ1-2|TRBV13|-
CASSQGGSGYTF
TGTGCCAGCAGCCAAGGGGGGTCTGGCTACACCTTC
>many|TRBJ1-4|TRBV7-6|TRBD1
CASSRDRGDEKLFF
TGTGCCAGCAGTCGGGACAGGGGAGACGAAAAACTGTTTTTT
>many|TRBJ2-3|TRBV27|-
CATGVGPEWGQADTQYF
TGTGCCACCGGGGTAGGGCCCGAGTGGGGGCAGGCAGATACGCAGTATTTT
>-|TRBJ2-1|TRBV7-9|-
CASIRSGGSYNEQFF
TGTGCCAGCATCCGATCGGGCGGCTCCTACAATGAGCAGTTCTTC
>few|TRBJ2-5|TRBV5-1|TRBD2
CASSLGSGSRGETQYF
TGCGCCAGCAGCTTAGGTAGCGGGTCACGAGGGGAGACCCAGTACTTC
>-|TRBJ2-7|TRBV5-1|-
CASTDDSYEQYF
TGCGCCAGCACGGACGACTCCTACGAGCAGTACTTC
>-|TRBJ2-7|TRBV12-3/TRBV12-4|TRBD1
CASSLFEGARELYF
TGTGCCAGCAGTTTGTTCGAGGGGGCGCGCGAGCTGTACTTC
>-|TRBJ2-2|TRBV11-2|TRBD1
CASSLDRPTGARELFF
TGTGCCAGCAGCTTAGATCGGCCGACAGGGGCCCGGGAGCTGTTTTTT
>-|TRBJ2-7|TRBV5-1|TRBD1
CASSMGTVSYEQYF
TGCGCCAGCAGCATGGGGACAGTCTCCTACGAGCAGTACTTC
>-|TRBJ2-6|TRBV7-2|-
CASTPGGSGANVLTF
TGTGCCAGCACCCCAGGCGGCTCTGGGGCCAACGTCCTGACTTTC
>few|TRBJ2-4|TRBV6-5|-
CASSYSGMAKNIQYF
TGTGCCAGCAGTTACTCGGGTATGGCCAAAAACATTCAGTACTTC
>few|TRBJ1-4|TRBV28|-
CASTTALGTNEKLFF
TGTGCCAGCACGACAGCCTTGGGGACTAATGAAAAACTGTTTTTT
>-|TRBJ2-2|TRBV20-1|TRBD2
CSARDLAGFAGELFF
TGCAGTGCTAGAGATCTAGCGGGATTTGCCGGGGAGCTGTTTTTT
>few|TRBJ2-7|TRBV10-3|-
CAISEPTSFPSYEQYF
TGTGCCATCAGTGAGCCAACCTCATTCCCCTCCTACGAGCAGTACTTC
>many|TRBJ2-1|TRBV20-1|TRBD2
CSASPISGGYNEQFF
TGCAGTGCTAGCCCCATCAGCGGGGGTTACAATGAGCAGTTCTTC
>few|TRBJ2-1|TRBV29-1|-
CSVVAAYNEQFF
TGCAGCGTTGTTGCAGCTTACAATGAGCAGTTCTTC
>-|TRBJ2-4|TRBV28|TRBD2
CASSLSAWTSGGAKNIQYF
TGTGCCAGCAGTTTATCGGCGTGGACTAGCGGGGGAGCCAAAAACATTCAGTACTTC
>few|TRBJ1-2|TRBV20-1|-
CSARPLLGGYTF
TGCAGTGCTAGACCCCTCTTGGGTGGCTACACCTTC